This TCR beta chain was found in a study of shared clonotypes between healthy human individuals. Healthy HIV-negative adults with no recent acute infections or vaccinations were recruited as donors. This table comes from immunoSEQ multiplex PCR, and its TCRdb copy is limited to in-frame clones, with some not included. The sample yields about 2.3 million clones, 85% to 95% seen once. This CDR3 spans 16 amino acids. Per the germline V gene, CDR1 is LNHDA and CDR2 is SQIVND (reference sequence). V lost 6 bases, J lost 2 bases, and 11 bases stayed unmatched. This clone was picked up one time. V is TRBV19 and J is TRBJ2-5; 8 nucleotides align to TRBD2. Sequencing used naive CD4+ T cells from PBMCs. Specified subset: CD45RA+ positively selected. The sequence was obtained from a man younger than 35 in good health. Some clones in this sample may be carry-over from other donors' samples. The CDR3 region has the DNA TGTGCCAGTAGACAAGGGTTAGCGGGGACACAAGAGACCCAGTACTTC. This translates into CASRQGLAGTQETQYF.